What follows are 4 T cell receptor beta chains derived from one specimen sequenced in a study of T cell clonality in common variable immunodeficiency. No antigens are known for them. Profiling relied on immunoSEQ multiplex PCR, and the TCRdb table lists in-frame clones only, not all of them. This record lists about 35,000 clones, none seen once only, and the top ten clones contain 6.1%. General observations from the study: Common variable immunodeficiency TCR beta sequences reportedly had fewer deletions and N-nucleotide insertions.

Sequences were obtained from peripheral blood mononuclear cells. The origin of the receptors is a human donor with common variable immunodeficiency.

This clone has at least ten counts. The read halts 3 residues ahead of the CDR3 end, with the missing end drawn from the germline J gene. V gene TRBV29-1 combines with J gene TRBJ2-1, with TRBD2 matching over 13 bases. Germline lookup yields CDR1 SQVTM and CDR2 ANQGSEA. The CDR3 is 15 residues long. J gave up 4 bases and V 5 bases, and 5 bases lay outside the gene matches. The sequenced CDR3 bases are TGCAGCGTTCCTAGACTAGCGGGGGGATACAATGAG. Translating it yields CSVPRLAGGYNE. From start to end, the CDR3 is CSVPRLAGGYNEQFF.

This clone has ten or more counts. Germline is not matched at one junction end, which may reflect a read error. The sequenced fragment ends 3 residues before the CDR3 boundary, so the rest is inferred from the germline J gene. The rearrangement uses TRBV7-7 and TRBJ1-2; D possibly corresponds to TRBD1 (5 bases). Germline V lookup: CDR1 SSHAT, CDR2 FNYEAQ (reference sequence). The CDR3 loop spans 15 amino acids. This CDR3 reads CASSLAIQGRYGYTF. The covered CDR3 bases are TGTGCTAGCAGCTTAGCGATCCAGGGTAGATATGGC.

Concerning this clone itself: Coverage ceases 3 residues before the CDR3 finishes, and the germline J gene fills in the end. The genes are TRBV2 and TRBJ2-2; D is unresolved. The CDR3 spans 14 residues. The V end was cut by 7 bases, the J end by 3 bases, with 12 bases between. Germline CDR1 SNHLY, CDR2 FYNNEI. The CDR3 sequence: CASMVAYDTGELFF. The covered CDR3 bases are TGTGCCAGCATGGTAGCCTATGACACCGGGGAG.

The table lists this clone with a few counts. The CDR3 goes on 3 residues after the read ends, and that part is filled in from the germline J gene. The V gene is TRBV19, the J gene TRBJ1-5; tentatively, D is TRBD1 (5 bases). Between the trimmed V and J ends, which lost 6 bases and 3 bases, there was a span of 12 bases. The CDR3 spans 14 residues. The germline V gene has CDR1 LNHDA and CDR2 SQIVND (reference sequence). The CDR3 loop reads CASSTGQTNQPQHF. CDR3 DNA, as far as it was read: TGTGCCAGTAGCACTGGACAAACCAATCAGCCC.